This entry features one TCR beta chain sequence. Antigen specificity is unknown. The PCR used 60 V beta and 13 J beta primers. Some clones are missing from TCRdb's copy, which holds only in-frame ones; the method was immunoSEQ multiplex PCR. The sample lists more than 85,000 clones; 70% to 90% were seen once. Germline CDR1 reads SGHDT; CDR2 reads YYEEEE. CDR3 size: 15 residues. Losses at the gene ends were 1 base for V and 4 bases for J; bases not matched to a gene: 3. The data derive from a study of glioma-infiltrating T cells after dendritic cell vaccination. Study at large: Treatment, given 2003 to 2012, was autologous tumor lysate-pulsed dendritic cell vaccination. Study-level findings and limits: Estimated pretreatment TIL content predicted outcome after dendritic cell vaccination. The cohort had few patients with full blood and tumor sets.

This sequence was found in a human donor with glioblastoma. The sample was blood, taken before dendritic cell vaccination. V is TRBV5-6 and J is TRBJ2-5; 11 bases align to TRBD2. The CDR3 nucleotides read TGTGCCAGCAGCTTGTTAGCGGGGGGGCGAGAGACCCAGTACTTC. Its protein is CASSLLAGGRETQYF.